These 22 T cell receptor beta chains share one sample of origin, sequenced in a study of CXCR3-negative and CXCR3-positive naive CD8 T cells. Preparation of TRB cDNA libraries relied on 5' RACE carrying UMI labels. Following a re-call of the 5' RACE reads, TCRdb has one entry per CDR3 protein and lacks DNA. There are about 120,000 distinct CDR3 sequences in the sample, with nearly 0.5% held by the top ten. Sequencing was carried out using naive CXCR3- CD8+ T cells from blood. Described subset: CD45RO-CCR7+CD27+CD95- naive CD8+ T cells lacking CXCR3 (TNR3-). These receptors all come from a human donor in good health. Some clones in this sample may be carry-over from other donors' samples.

The chain carries TRBV27 and TRBJ2-7. The germline V gene has CDR1 MNHEY and CDR2 SMNVEV (reference sequence). This CDR3 comprises 14 residues. The chain's CDR3 is CASSSVAWGDEQYF.

V is TRBV3-1 and J is TRBJ2-7; TCRdb lists TRBD1, though no DNA is available to test this call. CDR3 length equals 15 residues. Germline values: CDR1 LGHDT, CDR2 YNNKEL (reference sequence). The CDR3: CASSQETAKTYEQYF.

J is TRBJ1-1 and V is TRBV29-1; no DNA is available, so the TRBD1 call from TCRdb remains unchecked. The V gene's germline CDR1 is SQVTM and CDR2 ANQGSEA. The CDR3 is 12 residues long. The CDR3 protein is CSASDGVTEAFF.

The chain uses TRBV6-5 and TRBJ2-7; TCRdb outputs TRBD1, but without DNA this stays unchecked. Germline lookup yields CDR1 MNHEY and CDR2 SVGAGI. The CDR3 extends over 15 amino acids. The CDR3 is CASSYSGTLDYEQYF.

The V and J genes are TRBV7-7 and TRBJ2-7; TCRdb's D gene call, TRBD1, goes unchecked for lack of DNA. CDR1 is SSHAT, CDR2 FNYEAQ, per germline (reference sequence). The CDR3 has 15 residues. This CDR3 is CASSSSLDRGDEQYF.

The rearrangement joins TRBV5-1 to TRBJ1-2; the D gene TCRdb calls, TRBD1, cannot be checked with no DNA. This CDR3 comprises 16 residues. Germline V gene data show CDR1 as SGHRS and CDR2 as YFSETQ. CDR3 protein: CASSPSPKSLNYGYTF.

This rearrangement joins TRBV7-9 to TRBJ2-3. The CDR3 consists of 15 residues. Germline CDR1 reads SEHNR; CDR2 reads FQNEAQ (reference sequence). This chain's CDR3 is CASSPSRGSRDTQYF.

V usage is TRBV13 and J usage is TRBJ2-7. This CDR3 spans 14 amino acids. The germline CDR1 and CDR2 sequences are PRHDT and FYEKMQ (reference sequence). CDR3 in amino acids: CASSFLRASYEQYF.

The V gene is TRBV12-3 or TRBV12-4, the J gene TRBJ2-7; as DNA is missing, the TRBD1 call by TCRdb cannot be tested. This CDR3 comprises 11 residues. The CDR3 here is CASSSGLVPYF.

J is TRBJ2-1 and V is TRBV25-1. The CDR3 runs to 11 residues. The germline V gene encodes CDR1 MGHDK and CDR2 SYGVNS. This CDR3 reads CASSEGDEQFF.

The chain links TRBV5-8 to TRBJ2-1. The germline V gene has CDR1 SGHTS and CDR2 YDEGEE. The CDR3 contains 13 residues. The CDR3 protein is CAMFGSLDNEQFF.

The gene calls are TRBV7-9 and TRBJ2-5; TCRdb indicates TRBD1, and absent DNA this call remains unverified. CDR1 and CDR2 from the germline V gene are SEHNR and FQNEAQ (reference sequence). This CDR3 is 15 amino acids long. The CDR3 protein is CASSTARGDQETQYF.

The chain has TRBV6-6 and TRBJ2-1; TCRdb designates TRBD1, a call that cannot be tested without DNA. Germline CDR1 MNHNY, CDR2 SVGAGI (reference sequence). The CDR3 extends over 13 amino acids. CDR3 amino acids: CASSYTGRDEQFF.

The chain combines TRBV30 with TRBJ2-7; TCRdb's D gene call, TRBD1, goes unchecked for lack of DNA. This CDR3 spans 16 amino acids. Per germline, CDR1 GTSNPN and CDR2 SVGIG (reference sequence). The CDR3 here is CAWTSGTGGFGYEQYF.

This chain links TRBV11-2 with TRBJ1-1; the D call from TCRdb, TRBD1, cannot be confirmed without DNA. This CDR3 region has 15 residues. Germline loops: CDR1 SGHAT, CDR2 FQNNGV. CDR3 in amino acids: CASTNNRVFGTEAFF.

The rearrangement uses TRBV28 and TRBJ2-5; TCRdb outputs TRBD1, but without DNA this stays unchecked. The germline V gene encodes CDR1 MDHEN and CDR2 SYDVKM. The length of the CDR3 is 17 residues. CDR3 residues: CASSYPTGQGQQETQYF.

The chain links TRBV14 to TRBJ2-7. CDR1 is SGHDN, CDR2 FVKESK, per germline. The CDR3 consists of 14 residues. This chain's CDR3 is CASSQGLGVYEQYF. Full variable domain (rest looked up from reference TRBV14 and TRBJ2-7): EAGVTQFPSHSVIEKGQTVTLRCDPISGHDNLYWYRRVMGKEIKFLLHFVKESKQDESGMPNNRFLAERTGGTYSTLKVQPAELEDSGVYFCASSQGLGVYEQYFGPGTRLTVT.

This chain joins TRBV18 and TRBJ2-3; the D gene TCRdb calls, TRBD2, cannot be checked with no DNA. Germline values: CDR1 KGHSH, CDR2 LQKENI. CDR3 length equals 13 residues. The CDR3 is CASSPSRTDTQYF.

The chain couples TRBV29-1 to TRBJ2-1; TCRdb indicates TRBD1, and absent DNA this call remains unverified. Germline loops: CDR1 SQVTM, CDR2 ANQGSEA. The CDR3 is 16 residues long. CDR3 residues: CSVVWTGTGVNNEQFF.

The V gene is TRBV27, the J gene TRBJ2-3. The CDR3 totals 16 residues. The V gene's germline CDR1 is MNHEY and CDR2 SMNVEV (reference sequence). This CDR3 reads CASTPRTDGSTDTQYF.

The chain links TRBV29-1 to TRBJ2-2. The CDR3 totals 15 residues. The germline V gene has CDR1 SQVTM and CDR2 ANQGSEA. The CDR3 sequence is CSVEWETANTGELFF.

The V gene is TRBV27, the J gene TRBJ2-1; there is no DNA to check the TCRdb D call of TRBD1. The CDR3 loop spans 14 amino acids. Looked up from germline, CDR1 is MNHEY and CDR2 is SMNVEV (reference sequence). The CDR3 loop reads CASSLAGPRDEQFF.